This T cell receptor beta chain was sequenced in a study of cytotoxic CD8 clonotypes in ibrutinib-treated CLL. CDR1 is SQVTM, CDR2 ANQGSEA, per germline. This CDR3 comprises 18 residues. J lost 0 bases, V lost 3 bases, and 8 bases had no gene match. This clone was found once. The antigen is undetermined. Study-level findings and limits: Exceeding age-matched healthy donors, baseline clonality also tracked the counts of circulating CD8+ T cells.

TCRdb's copy holds only in-frame clones and misses some; the assay was immunoSEQ multiplex PCR. The table lists about 97,000 clones, around 77% of them singletons. The receptor was isolated from a human donor with chronic lymphocytic leukemia. Source: PBMCs, taken after 24 months of ibrutinib treatment. The chain has TRBV29-1 and TRBJ2-1; 13 positions match TRBD2. The CDR3 nucleotides are TGCAGCGTTGACCGGACTAGCGGGAGAAGGAGCTCCTACAATGAGCAGTTCTTC. It is translated as CSVDRTSGRRSSYNEQFF.